This T cell receptor (beta chain) stems from a study of blood T cell repertoires in COVID-19 (TCRdb year 2020). Regarding the research as a whole: The collaborator samples originated in the United States, Italy and Spain and spanned the acute and convalescent phases of COVID-19. The material from the prospective study consisted of cDNA or gDNA derived from T cells, B-cell-depleted T cells, or PBMCs. Deeply sampled blood TCRbeta repertoires from subjects exposed to, actively infected with, or recovered from COVID-19 were included in the dataset. A freely available public database, intended as a resource for researchers studying the immune response to SARS-CoV-2, is where the repertoires were released. Samples came from the ongoing ImmuneRACE study (first 160 participants) plus 1,254 subjects from 6 global collaborators. The sample metadata nearly always contained a de-identified subject ID, COVID-19 status, age in years and sex. Where HLA class I and class II types were available, the types were taken from metadata supplied by the sample provider, not from assay-based typing.

TCRbeta CDR3 regions were amplified from genomic DNA using the immunoSEQ Assay, a bias-controlled multiplex PCR. From the authors' description of their analysis: Within the assay, amplification of reference gene primers was used to estimate how many nucleated cells each sample contained. Sequence reads were collapsed and filtered to measure the absolute abundance of every unique TCRbeta CDR3 rearrangement. For each sample, productive Simpson clonality was calculated as the square root of Simpson's diversity index across productive rearrangements. Not all clones reach the TCRdb copy of this immuneACCESS table, which keeps in-frame sequences only. Checked studies attribute under half of the gap to unresolved V genes and leave the rest unexplained. Clone size and V and J calls were adopted from that table, with D and trimming inferred from the DNA. This sample is represented by 150,000 to 200,000 clones; roughly nine tenths of them were singletons. The ten most abundant clones make up roughly a sixth of the sample.

Each collaborating institution followed its own protocols to collect whole blood in K2EDTA tubes. For TCRbeta analysis, collaborators shipped samples in one of three forms: frozen whole blood, isolated PBMCs, or DNA extracted from either of those sample types. The germline V gene (reference sequence) supplies CDR1 GTSNPN and CDR2 SVGIG. V sheds 4 bases and J sheds 7 bases, leaving 20 bases between their ends. The CDR3 holds 14 amino acids from the cysteine to the phenylalanine. The only DNA kept is the CDR3, 42 bases in frame from the first base. As for this clone: What this receptor recognizes is not known. Nothing much larger sits one base from this clone, and base qualities are not available.

The investigation overall reported the following: The quantity of clinical and demographic metadata differed by source and by participant and was supplied without curation.

Material for sequencing was peripheral blood. The receptor comes from a man aged 55 to 70 with active or convalescent COVID-19. The V gene is TRBV30 and the J gene is TRBJ2-7, with TRBD1 as a weak D call on 6 bases. The CDR3: CAWTAGGPLGEQYF. The sequenced DNA: TGTGCCTGGACAGCTGGGGGCCCTCTCGGGGAGCAGTACTTC.